This T cell receptor beta chain was profiled in a study of identical twins (dated by TCRdb to 2016 to 2017). As for the study more broadly: The study deep-sequenced TCR alpha and beta repertoires from monozygotic twins, unrelated adults of various ages and cord blood to test whether fetal clonotypes persist. To rule out contamination, replicate twin experiments were performed at different times with different library preparation protocols. The investigation overall reported the following: Compared with coincidental sharing between unrelated individuals, out-of-frame TCR alpha sequences shared between twins had an excess of sequences with low generation probability. Invariant T cells such as MAIT and iNKT could partly confound zero-insertion analyses, although diverse VJ usage argued against such confounding for most clonotypes. Fewer insertions were carried by abundant cord blood beta clonotypes; a weaker similar trend was observed in young adult naive repertoires, while no such trend was observed in memory repertoires. In monozygotic twins, out-of-frame TCR alpha sharing was systematically underestimated by recombination models, although the models agreed with sharing between unrelated individuals. Because the same donors could not be followed over many years, the conclusions depended on cross-sectional statistical analysis. Excess twin sharing in beta out-of-frame sequences was weaker because fewer shared sequences lowered the signal-to-noise ratio.

About this clonotype itself: No antigen is known for it. No quality values exist for individual bases; no much larger clone is one base distant.

Clipping removes 6 bases from V and 12 bases from J, with 10 as the unmatched junction base count. The CDR3 goes from the cysteine to the phenylalanine over 14 residues. The DNA shown is the 42-base CDR3, in frame from base 1. Every donor was a healthy Caucasian. Three pairs of female monozygotic twins, all aged about 18 to 30 years, made up the twin cohort. Peripheral blood mononuclear cells were the source from which RNA for the TCR libraries was isolated. Receptor libraries were prepared by 5' RACE. Data came from an Illumina HiSeq 2000. A universal primer binding site was added through template switching, and the final cDNA carried a unique molecular identifier so that TCR cDNA molecules could be counted accurately. Specific primers in the conserved constant-segment region were used to synthesize first-strand cDNA for TCR alpha and beta chains. To control for contamination, every cDNA library carried two barcodes: a SMART-Mk sample barcode plus Illumina barcodes. TruSeq adapter sequences and Illumina sample barcodes were added in two successive PCR steps. TCR alpha and beta cDNA libraries were sequenced on the Illumina HiSeq platform with custom primers. As for the original processing: Raw reads were processed with MiGEC to extract unique molecular identifiers, and MiXCR was used to determine CDR3 positions. For each individual, recombination models were inferred using an EM algorithm with the repgenHMM and IGoR tools. The analysis of shared clonotypes was done with the tcR package in R, with sharing normalized by the product of cloneset sizes. To study raw recombination free of thymic and clonal selection effects, out-of-frame nonproductive sequences were analyzed. TCRdb handled the public reads itself, with Q25 trimming in fastp and clone calling in MiXCR, and kept productive beta chains. Records with the same CDR3 protein are collapsed into one entry carrying the most frequent genes and DNA. The authors' filters were not applied to this entry. Present in this sample are fewer than 900,000 distinct CDR3 sequences, approximately 21% of which were seen just once. The ten largest clones take up over 4% of the sample.

This sample was shared with a second study, whose subject was T cells expressing NK-cell markers. The second paper further reports: In sorted CD3+CD56+NKG2C+, CD3+CD56+NKG2C- and CD3+CD56-NKG2C+ T-cell subsets from several donors, TCR beta-chain repertoires were profiled. Among the eight sequenced donors, seven were HCMV-seropositive and one was HCMV-seronegative. In several experiments an anti-gammadeltaTCR antibody was added to restrict sorting to alphabetaTCR-expressing T cells. In several donors, the dominant CD3+CD56+NKG2C+ clonotypes were found to rank among the top 10 CD8+ clonotypes and to make up about 1.0-7.5% of CD8+ T cells. Those dominant clonotypes were again the most abundant among CD3+CD56-NKG2C+ cells in a few donors, at about 25-60.1%. It remained unclear whether the expanded NKG2C-expressing T cell clones were specific for HCMV antigens. All eight donors whose samples were sequenced were randomly selected healthy volunteers, three of them men and five women. HCMV serostatus was determined by detecting HCMV-specific IgG in serum with a commercial ELISA kit. Bulk peripheral blood T-cell repertoires were additionally sequenced from unsorted PBMC for a handful of donors. Reads were demultiplexed and grouped by UMI with MIGEC, and clonotypes were assembled and quantified with MiTCR. To remove erroneous sequences, TCR cDNA sequences were retained only when supported by two or more reads. The tcR package was used for downstream repertoire analysis, with clonotypes matched between fractions based on CDR3 nucleotide sequence plus V segment. Antigen specificity was annotated against VDJdb with VDJmatch, allowing one amino acid substitution in CDR3.

Sample: PBMCs. This receptor was obtained from a woman between 18 and 29 years old in good health. The chain uses TRBV12-3 or TRBV12-4 and TRBJ2-1, and 11 junction bases match TRBD2. The CDR3 protein sequence reads: CASRVGLAGLGQFF. The nucleotide sequence is TGTGCCAGCAGGGTCGGACTAGCGGGTCTCGGGCAGTTCTTC.